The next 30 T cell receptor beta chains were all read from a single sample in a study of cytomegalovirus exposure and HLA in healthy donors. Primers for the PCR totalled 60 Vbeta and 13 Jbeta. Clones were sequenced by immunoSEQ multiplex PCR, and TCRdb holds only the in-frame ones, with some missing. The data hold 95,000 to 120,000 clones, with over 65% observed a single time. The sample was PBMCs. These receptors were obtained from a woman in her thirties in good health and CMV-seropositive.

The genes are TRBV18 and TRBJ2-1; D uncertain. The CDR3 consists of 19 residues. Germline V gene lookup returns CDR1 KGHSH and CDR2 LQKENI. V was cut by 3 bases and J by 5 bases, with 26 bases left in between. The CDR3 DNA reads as TGTGCCAGCTCACCCTCCAGCAACACGGTCAGGAATTCTAACAATGAGCAGTTCTTC. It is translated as CASSPSSNTVRNSNNEQFF.

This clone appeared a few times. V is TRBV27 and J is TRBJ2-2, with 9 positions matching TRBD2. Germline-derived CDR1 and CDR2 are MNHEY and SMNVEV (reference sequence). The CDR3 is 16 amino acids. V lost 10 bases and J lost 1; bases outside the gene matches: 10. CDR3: CAILATSGENTGELFF. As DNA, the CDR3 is TGTGCCATACTCGCGACTAGCGGAGAGAACACCGGGGAGCTGTTTTTT.

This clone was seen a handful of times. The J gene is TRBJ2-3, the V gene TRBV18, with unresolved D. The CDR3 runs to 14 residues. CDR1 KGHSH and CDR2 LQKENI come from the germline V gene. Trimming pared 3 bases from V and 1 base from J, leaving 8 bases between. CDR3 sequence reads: CASSPDMGTDTQYF. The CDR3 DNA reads TGTGCCAGCTCACCTGACATGGGCACAGATACGCAGTATTTT. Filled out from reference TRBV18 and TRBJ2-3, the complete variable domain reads NAGVMQNPRHLVRRRGQEARLRCSPMKGHSHVYWYRQLPEEGLKFMVYLQKENIIDESGMPKERFSAEFPKEGPSILRIQQVVRGDSAAYFCASSPDMGTDTQYFGPGTRLTVL.

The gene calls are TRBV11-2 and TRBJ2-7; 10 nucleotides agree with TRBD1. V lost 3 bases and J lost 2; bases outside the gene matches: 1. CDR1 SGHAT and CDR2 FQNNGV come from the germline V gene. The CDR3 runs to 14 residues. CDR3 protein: CASSLGQGPYEQYF. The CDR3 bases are TGTGCCAGCAGCTTGGGACAGGGGCCCTACGAGCAGTACTTC.

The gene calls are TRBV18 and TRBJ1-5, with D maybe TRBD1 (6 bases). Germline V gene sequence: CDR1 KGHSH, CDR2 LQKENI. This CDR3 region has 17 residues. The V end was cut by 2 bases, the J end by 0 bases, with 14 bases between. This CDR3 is CASSPSGRGYSNQPQHF. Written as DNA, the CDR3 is TGTGCCAGCTCACCATCTGGCAGGGGCTATAGCAATCAGCCCCAGCATTTT.

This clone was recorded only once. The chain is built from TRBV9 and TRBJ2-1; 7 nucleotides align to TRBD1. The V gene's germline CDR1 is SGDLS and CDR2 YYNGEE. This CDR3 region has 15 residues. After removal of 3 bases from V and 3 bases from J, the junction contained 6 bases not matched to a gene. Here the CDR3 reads CASSATGRNYNEQFF. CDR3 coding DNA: TGTGCCAGCAGCGCGACAGGGCGAAACTACAATGAGCAGTTCTTC.

The CDR3 DNA follows: TGTGCCAGCAGCTTAAACTTCGCGAACACCGGGGAGCTGTTTTTT. This gives the protein CASSLNFANTGELFF. The chain combines TRBV7-9 with TRBJ2-2, with D hard to call. The ends were cut back, 2 bases at V and 0 bases at J, with 7 bases in the middle. Germline V gene sequence: CDR1 SEHNR, CDR2 FQNEAQ (reference sequence). The CDR3 has 15 residues.

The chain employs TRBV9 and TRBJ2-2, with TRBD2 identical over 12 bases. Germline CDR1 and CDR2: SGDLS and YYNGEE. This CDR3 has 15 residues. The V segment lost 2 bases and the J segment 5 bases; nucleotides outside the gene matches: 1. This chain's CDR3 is CASSVLAGGTGELFF. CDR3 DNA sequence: TGTGCCAGCAGCGTCCTAGCGGGAGGGACCGGGGAGCTGTTTTTT.

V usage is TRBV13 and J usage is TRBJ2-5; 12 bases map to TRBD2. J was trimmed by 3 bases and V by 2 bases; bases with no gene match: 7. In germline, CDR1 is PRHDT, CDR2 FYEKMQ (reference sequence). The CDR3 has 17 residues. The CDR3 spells CASSLLRLAGAEETQYF. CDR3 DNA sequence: TGTGCCAGCAGCTTACTAAGACTAGCGGGGGCCGAAGAGACCCAGTACTTC.

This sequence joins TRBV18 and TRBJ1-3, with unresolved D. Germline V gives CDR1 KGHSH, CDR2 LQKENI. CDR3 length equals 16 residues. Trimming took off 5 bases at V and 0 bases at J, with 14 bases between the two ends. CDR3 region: CASSIEVSTSGNTIYF. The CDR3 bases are TGTGCCAGCTCAATTGAGGTGTCGACCTCTGGAAACACCATATATTTT.

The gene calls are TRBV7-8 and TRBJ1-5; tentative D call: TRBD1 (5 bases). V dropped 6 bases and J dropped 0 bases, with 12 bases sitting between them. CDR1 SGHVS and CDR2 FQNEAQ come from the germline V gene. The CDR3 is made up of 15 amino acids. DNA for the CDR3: TGTGCCAGCAGTCACCTGGACAATAGCAATCAGCCCCAGCATTTT. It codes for CASSHLDNSNQPQHF. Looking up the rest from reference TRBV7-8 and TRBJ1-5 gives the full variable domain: GAGVSQSPRYKVAKRGQDVALRCDPISGHVSLFWYQQALGQGPEFLTYFQNEAQLDKSGLPSDRFFAERPEGSVSTLKIQRTQQEDSAVYLCASSHLDNSNQPQHFGDGTRLSIL.

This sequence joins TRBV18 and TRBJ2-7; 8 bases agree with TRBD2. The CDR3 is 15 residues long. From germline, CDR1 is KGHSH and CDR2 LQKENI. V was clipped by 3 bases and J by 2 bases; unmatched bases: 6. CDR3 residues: CASSPALAAPYEQYF. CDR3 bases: TGTGCCAGCTCACCGGCACTAGCGGCCCCCTACGAGCAGTACTTC.

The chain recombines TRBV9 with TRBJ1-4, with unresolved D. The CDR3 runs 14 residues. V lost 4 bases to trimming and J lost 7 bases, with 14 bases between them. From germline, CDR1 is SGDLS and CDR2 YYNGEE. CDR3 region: CASSPNWGAEKLFF. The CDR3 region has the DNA TGTGCCAGCAGCCCAAACTGGGGAGCTGAAAAACTGTTTTTT.

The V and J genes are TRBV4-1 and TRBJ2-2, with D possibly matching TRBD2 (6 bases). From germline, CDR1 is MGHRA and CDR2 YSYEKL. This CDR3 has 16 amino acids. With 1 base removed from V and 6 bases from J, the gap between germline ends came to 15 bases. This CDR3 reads CASSQASEGYPGELFF. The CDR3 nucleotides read TGCGCCAGCAGCCAAGCGTCGGAGGGGTATCCCGGGGAGCTGTTTTTT.

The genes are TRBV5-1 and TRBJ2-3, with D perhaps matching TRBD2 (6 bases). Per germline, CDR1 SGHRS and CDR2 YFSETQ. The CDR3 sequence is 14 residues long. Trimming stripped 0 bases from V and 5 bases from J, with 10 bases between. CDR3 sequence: CASSLGVSGDTQYF. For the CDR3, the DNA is TGCGCCAGCAGCTTGGGGGTTAGCGGAGATACGCAGTATTTT. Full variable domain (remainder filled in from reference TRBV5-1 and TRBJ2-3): KAGVTQTPRYLIKTRGQQVTLSCSPISGHRSVSWYQQTPGQGLQFLFEYFSETQRNKGNFPGRFSGRQFSNSRSEMNVSTLELGDSALYLCASSLGVSGDTQYFGPGTRLTVL.

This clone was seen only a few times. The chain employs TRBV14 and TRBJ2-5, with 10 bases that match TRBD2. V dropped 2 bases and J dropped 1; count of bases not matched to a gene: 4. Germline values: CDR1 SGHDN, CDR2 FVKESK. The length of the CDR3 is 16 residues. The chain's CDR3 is CASSQQLAGAQETQYF. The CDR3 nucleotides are TGTGCCAGCAGCCAACAGCTAGCGGGGGCCCAAGAGACCCAGTACTTC.

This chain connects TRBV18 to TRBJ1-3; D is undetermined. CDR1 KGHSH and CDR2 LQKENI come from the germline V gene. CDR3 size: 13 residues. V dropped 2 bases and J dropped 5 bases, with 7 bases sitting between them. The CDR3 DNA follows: TGTGCCAGCTCACCAACAGAGAGAAACACCATATATTTT. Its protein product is CASSPTERNTIYF.

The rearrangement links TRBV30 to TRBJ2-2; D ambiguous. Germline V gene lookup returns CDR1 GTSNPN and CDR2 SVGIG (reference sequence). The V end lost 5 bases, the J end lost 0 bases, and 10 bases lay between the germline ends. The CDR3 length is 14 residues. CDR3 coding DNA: TGTGCCTGGTCTCGACTGTCGAACACCGGGGAGCTGTTTTTT. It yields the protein CAWSRLSNTGELFF.

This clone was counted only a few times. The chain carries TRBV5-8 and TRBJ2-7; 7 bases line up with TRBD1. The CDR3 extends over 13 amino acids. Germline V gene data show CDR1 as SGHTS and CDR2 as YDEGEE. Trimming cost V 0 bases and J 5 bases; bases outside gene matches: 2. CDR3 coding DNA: TGTGCCAGCAGCTTGGGACAGGGAGACGAGCAGTACTTC. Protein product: CASSLGQGDEQYF.

CDR3 sequence reads: CASRTPGLAGRTDTQYF. The CDR3, as DNA: TGTGCCAGCAGGACGCCGGGACTAGCGGGACGCACAGATACGCAGTATTTT. The rearrangement uses TRBV25-1 and TRBJ2-3, with TRBD2 identical over 13 bases. The germline CDR1 and CDR2 sequences are MGHDK and SYGVNS. The junction had 7 bases not matched to a gene; V was cut back by 6 bases and J by 1 base. This CDR3 contains 17 residues.

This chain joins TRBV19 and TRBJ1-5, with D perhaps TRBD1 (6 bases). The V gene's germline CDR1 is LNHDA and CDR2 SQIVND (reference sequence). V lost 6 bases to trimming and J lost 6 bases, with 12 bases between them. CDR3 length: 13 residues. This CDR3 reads CASSQGIRQPQHF. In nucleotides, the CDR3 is TGTGCCAGTAGCCAGGGGATTCGTCAGCCCCAGCATTTT.

The CDR3 DNA follows: TGTGCCATCAGTGTTTCCTCCCTGACAGGCAAAAGCTCTGGGGCCAACGTCCTGACTTTC. Protein product: CAISVSSLTGKSSGANVLTF. V usage is TRBV10-3 and J usage is TRBJ2-6; tentative D call: TRBD1 (6 bases). V was trimmed by 4 bases and J by 0 bases, leaving 22 bases between them. CDR1 is ENHRY, CDR2 SYGVKD, per germline. This CDR3 has 20 amino acids.

The CDR3 nucleotides are TGCGCCAGCAGCTTGGGGACAGGGGACACCGGGGAGCTGTTTTTT. Amino acids: CASSLGTGDTGELFF. The V call is TRBV5-1, the J call TRBJ2-2; 9 bases agree with TRBD1. Germline CDR1 and CDR2: SGHRS and YFSETQ. CDR3 length equals 15 residues. V was clipped by 0 bases and J by 3 bases; unmatched bases: 0.

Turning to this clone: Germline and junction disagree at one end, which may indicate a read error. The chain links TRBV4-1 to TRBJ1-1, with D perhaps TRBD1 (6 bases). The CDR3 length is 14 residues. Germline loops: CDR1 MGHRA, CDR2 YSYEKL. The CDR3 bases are TGCGCCAGCAGCCAAGTAGTAGGGACAACTGGAGCTTTCTTT. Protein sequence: CASSQVVGTTGAFF.

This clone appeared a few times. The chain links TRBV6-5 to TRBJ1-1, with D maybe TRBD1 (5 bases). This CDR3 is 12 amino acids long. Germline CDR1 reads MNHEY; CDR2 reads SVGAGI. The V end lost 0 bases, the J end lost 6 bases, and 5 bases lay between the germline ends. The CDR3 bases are TGTGCCAGCAGTTACTCAGGGGCTGAAGCTTTCTTT. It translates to CASSYSGAEAFF.

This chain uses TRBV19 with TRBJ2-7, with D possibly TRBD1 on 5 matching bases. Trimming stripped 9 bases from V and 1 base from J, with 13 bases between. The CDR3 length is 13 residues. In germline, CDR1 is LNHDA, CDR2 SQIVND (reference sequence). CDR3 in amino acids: CASSSGMSYEQYF. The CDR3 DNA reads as TGTGCCAGCTCTTCAGGGATGTCCTACGAGCAGTACTTC.

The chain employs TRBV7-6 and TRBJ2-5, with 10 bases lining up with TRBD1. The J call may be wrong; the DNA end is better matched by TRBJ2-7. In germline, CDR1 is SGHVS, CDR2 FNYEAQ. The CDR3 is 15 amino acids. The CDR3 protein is CASSSPGQGPYEQYF. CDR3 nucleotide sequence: TGTGCCAGCAGCTCTCCGGGACAGGGGCCCTACGAGCAGTACTTC.

The CDR3 bases are TGTGCCAGCAGTGCGGGACAGTCCAATCAGCCCCAGCATTTT. Translation gives CASSAGQSNQPQHF. This chain uses TRBV6-6 with TRBJ1-5, with TRBD1 identical over 7 bases. The CDR3 is 14 amino acids. Germline CDR1 and CDR2: MNHNY and SVGAGI (reference sequence). Trimming removed 5 bases from V and 3 bases from J; junction bases left unmatched: 4.

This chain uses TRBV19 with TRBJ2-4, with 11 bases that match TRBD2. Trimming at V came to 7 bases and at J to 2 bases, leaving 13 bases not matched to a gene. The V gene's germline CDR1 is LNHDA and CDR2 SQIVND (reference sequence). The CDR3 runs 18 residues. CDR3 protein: CASTKTGTSGVSKNIQYF. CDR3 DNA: TGTGCCAGTACCAAAACCGGGACTAGCGGAGTATCCAAAAACATTCAGTACTTC. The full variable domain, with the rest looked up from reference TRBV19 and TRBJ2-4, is DGGITQSPKYLFRKEGQNVTLSCEQNLNHDAMYWYRQDPGQGLRLIYYSQIVNDFQKGDIAEGYSVSREKKESFPLTVTSAQKNPTAFYLCASTKTGTSGVSKNIQYFGAGTRLSVL.

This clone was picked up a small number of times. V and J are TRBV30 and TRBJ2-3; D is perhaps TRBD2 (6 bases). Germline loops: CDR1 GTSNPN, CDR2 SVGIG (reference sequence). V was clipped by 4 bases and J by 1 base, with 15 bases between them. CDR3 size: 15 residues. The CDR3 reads CAWTMRGGGTDTQYF. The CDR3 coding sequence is TGTGCCTGGACCATGCGGGGTGGTGGCACAGATACGCAGTATTTT.